This T cell receptor beta chain was profiled in a study of cytomegalovirus exposure and HLA in healthy donors listed by TCRdb under 2017. With regard to the full study: An earlier analysis of 587 of the donors reported under 300 Gb of sequence data and 95 million to 130 million unique TCR beta sequences obtained from approximately 180 million T cells. Among about 410 genotyped donors of the cohort, an average of roughly 230,000 unique TCR beta nucleotide sequences was sequenced per donor, of which roughly 17% were non-productive. Using immunosequencing, the study profiled T cell repertoires from 550 to 750 subjects and related those repertoires to cytomegalovirus serostatus. Roughly 5 DR-DQ haplotypes were handled as single units for association and clustering, since linkage in the cohort was strong. Donor age, sex, ethnicity and CMV serostatus were compiled alongside the repertoire data. Besides the first cohort of 500 to 700 subjects, a separate validation cohort made up of over 100 different subjects was used. Rather than drawing on any new phenotypic data, the later analysis identified candidate immune exposures from TCR beta sequences and the way those sequences occurred across donors. Among the approximately 420 genotyped donors, roughly 80% belonged to the genetic ancestry cluster associated with self-reported Caucasian donors. An earlier analysis of about 620 of the donors applied high-throughput TCR beta sequencing to assess whether each TCR beta V gene segment acted as functional or pseudogenic. All discovery cohort repertoires had been generated on a single sequencing platform. The aim of the study was to test whether cataloging public T cell receptors could identify signatures of past pathogen exposure. To study patterns of TCR occurrence, a later analysis re-analyzed previously published TCR beta repertoires from around 660 donors and added high-resolution HLA genotyping. Roughly 300 gigabases of sequencing data and 70 million to 100 million unique TCR sequences made up an early release that covered 640 HLA-typed donors. In a later genetic analysis, genome-wide SNP genotypes for 398 of the 666 donors were used, and that subset was treated as a discovery cohort. To predict cytomegalovirus infection status, the study combined high-throughput TCR immunosequencing, statistical association of individual TCRs with disease status, and machine learning. Typing coverage varied by locus: about 620-640 donors for A, B, C, DRB1 and DQB1; some 520 for DQA1; about 600 for DPA1; around 450 for DPB1. HLA typing covered class I and class II loci at four-digit resolution. What the research found in general, with its limitations: A cluster of highly shared sequence variants was judged likely to represent a technical artifact of the sequencing pipeline. The presence/absence analyses assumed that sequencing depth was roughly uniform across donors, and that assumption may not be true. Because HLA typing was unavailable for some donors at each locus, only the typed subset was used in association tests. When HLA alleles, especially DR and DQ, strongly co-occurred, attributing TCR associations to individual alleles was difficult. Cytomegalovirus status was reported to be diagnosed by the classifier with high specificity and sensitivity in both the original and validation cohorts. For the cohort, immune exposure information was limited to CMV serostatus. The authors suggested that the approach could potentially be extended to other disease states and immunological phenotypes. Fewer than 20 rarely observed V segments, including chromosome 9 orphons, were excluded from the earlier analysis of a few hundred of the donors because counts were too low. Only TCR beta chains were sequenced in this cohort, and the absence of alpha or paired-chain data limited detectable features. A later analysis found that TCR association rates varied across HLA loci, with DRB1 alleles showing the most associated TCRs and HLA-C alleles the fewest. Because the 87-base-pair reads could not distinguish some IMGT-functional V segments, including TRBV6-2 and TRBV6-3, those segments were excluded. A further reported finding was that TCR beta sequences accurately predicted the HLA-A and HLA-B alleles for most subjects in the first cohort. A later analysis reported that several top co-occurrence clusters appeared linked to parvovirus B19, influenza, CMV and Epstein-Barr virus. A later analysis found that HLA-associated TCR beta chains were more clonally expanded and had lower generation probabilities than equally common non-associated chains. A later analysis associated 15,000 or so TCR beta sequences with specific HLA alleles at a false discovery rate of 0.05. In a later analysis, most CMV-associated TCR beta chains were found to appear HLA-restricted, with HLA associations seemingly driven largely by CMV exposure. In a later genetic analysis, fewer N-insertions in productive TCRs were reported among donors in an Asian-associated ancestry cluster than the roughly 700-donor mean. Most TCR sequences were observed very rarely across donors, whereas some public TCRs were present in many individuals. In the study, roughly 160 TCR beta chains were listed as associated with cytomegalovirus. In an earlier analysis of several hundred of the donors, most TCR beta V segments were observed in productive rearrangements about 87% or about 30% of the time, broadly matching IMGT annotations. In vitro tests confirmed that a few of the cytomegalovirus-associated TCR beta chains recognize cytomegalovirus antigens. In a later genetic analysis, a missense DCLRE1C variant was associated with V-gene and J-gene trimming of TCR beta chains, and the association was replicated in an independent cohort. Linkage disequilibrium might explain the correlated functional status among segregating V segments, but an unknown experimental factor could not be ruled out.

The germline V gene supplies CDR1 MNHNS and CDR2 SASEGT. Including the terminal cysteine and phenylalanine, the CDR3 comprises 11 residues. CDR3 DNA only is kept here, 33 bases in frame from base 1. Trimming costs V 2 bases and J 3 bases, and their ends lie 2 bases apart. The cohort comprised hundreds of healthy bone marrow donors. All cohort members were sampled while nominally healthy, although unrecorded immune exposures were likely present. The donor was CMV seronegative and belonged to the group of 352 seronegative cohort members. Each donor provided a peripheral blood sample, and peripheral blood mononuclear cells were used for TCR beta sequencing. The Qiagen DNeasy Blood Extraction Kit was used to extract genomic DNA from the blood cell samples. The library was generated by the immunoSEQ multiplex PCR assay. For the multiplex PCR, a mixture combining 60 forward primers for TCR Vbeta segments and 13 reverse primers for TCR Jbeta segments was used. The CDR3 region of rearranged TCR beta genes was amplified from genomic DNA with a multiplex PCR assay. On the Illumina HiSeq System, the amplified TCR beta libraries were sequenced as 87-base-pair reads. Turning to the authors' computational methods: A later analysis tallied 75 million to 95 million unique TCR beta chains across the 666 repertoires, and approximately 11 million of those chains were shared by two or more donors. Raw reads were error-corrected and collapsed into unique sequences by a nearest-neighbor algorithm in which closely related sequences were merged to remove PCR and sequencing errors. CDR3 sequences were aligned to IMGT reference sequences to assign V, D and J gene segments. For a sequence to be retained, a match of at least six nucleotides to both a V gene segment and a J gene segment was required. Rearrangements were called productive when the CDR3 lacked stop codons and stayed in frame with V and J; all others were non-productive. CDR3 was defined according to IMGT convention as the region running from the second conserved V-encoded cysteine to the conserved J-encoded phenylalanine. The earlier analysis of more than 450 of the donors excluded sequences that lacked an unambiguous match to a single V gene segment. An earlier analysis of under 750 of the donors called V segments functional above 56.7% productive rearrangements and segregating when the between-donor standard deviation exceeded 5%. A statistical classification framework was built for diagnosing cytomegalovirus status from the catalog of TCR beta chain sequences. V and J gene assignment, in a later analysis, came from comparing TCR nucleotide sequences with IMGT/GENE-DB human TR gene sequences. A later analysis assigned CDR3 sequences and most-parsimonious VDJ recombination scenarios with the TCRdist pipeline. In a later analysis, every TCR beta chain was defined by the combination of its CDR3 amino acid sequence and its V-gene family, and reads without a unique V-gene family were dropped. A later analysis removed 500 to 650 highly shared, low-generation-probability nucleotide sequences to deal with suspected cross-contamination and a sequencing artifact. For each public chain, a later analysis derived a clonal expansion index from normalized ranks of inferred template counts within each repertoire. A later analysis computed generation probabilities with a VDJ recombination model fitted to out-of-frame rearrangements, and checked the results against IGoR. In a later analysis, TCR-TCR, TCR-HLA and TCR-CMV co-occurrence was scored with hypergeometric tests, and a repertoire-size bias correction was applied to TCR pairs. To estimate false discovery rates, a later analysis permuted the HLA or CMV assignments 20 times. In a later analysis, co-occurring TCRs were grouped using DBSCAN, with TCRdist sequence similarity added in when clustering inside HLA-allele-positive subsets. Repertoires with fewer than 30,000 or more than 120,000 public chains, plus five repertoires with anomalous nucleotide sharing, were excluded from co-occurrence clustering. TCRdb obtained this table from immuneACCESS and retained in-frame rearrangements with V and J assigned. These tables miss some clones; where compared with another copy, unresolved V genes account for less than half of the shortfall, and the remainder is unexplained. That table supplies the V and J calls and clone size; D and trimming were determined from the DNA. In all, the sample holds hundreds of thousands of clones, and 80% to 90% of those were seen once. About 2.3% of the sample lies in the top ten.

As concerns this clone: Its specific antigen is unknown. The sample holds no much larger clone one base away, and base qualities are not on file.

The TCR comes from a woman aged 18 to 35 in good health and CMV-seronegative. Recombination linked TRBV6-1 to TRBJ2-7, with the D gene call left open. Material for sequencing was PBMCs. The CDR3 in this case is CASSELYEQYF. The bases read TGTGCCAGCAGTGAACTCTACGAGCAGTACTTC.